What follows are 23 T cell receptor beta chains derived from one specimen sequenced in a study of vaccination and CD4 T cells after COVID-19. The Oncomine TCR Beta short-read assay generated sequence data from the DNA of cultured CD4+ T cells. Each CDR3 protein gets one entry after TCRdb re-called the PCR reads with MiXCR. There are just under 9,000 distinct CDR3 sequences in the sample; under 30% occur only once, and roughly 22% lies in the top ten. These receptors' targets are unknown. The treatment: roughly 11-day PBMC culture with coronavirus spike peptide pools or control peptides (ViraFEST assay). Sequenced sample: cultured CD4+ T cells from blood. The receptors were gathered from a human donor with COVID-19.

This clonotype is labeled medium-sized. The V gene is TRBV7-2, the J gene TRBJ2-3; a weak D match, TRBD1 (8 bases). V lost 5 bases and J 2 bases, leaving 17 bases between the germline ends. There are 16 residues in the CDR3. Germline loops: CDR1 SGHTA, CDR2 FQGNSA. The CDR3, as DNA: TGTGCCAGCAGCCAGGGGACAGGACTAGTCACAGATACGCAGTATTTT. It is translated as CASSQGTGLVTDTQYF. Filled out from reference TRBV7-2 and TRBJ2-3, the complete variable domain reads GAGVSQSPSNKVTEKGKDVELRCDPISGHTALYWYRQSLGQGLEFLIYFQGNSAPDKSGLPSDRFSAERTGGSVSTLTIQRTQQEDSAVYLCASSQGTGLVTDTQYFGPGTRLTVL.

The gene calls are TRBV7-2 and TRBJ1-3; D is possibly TRBD1 (5 bases). Trimming cost V 4 bases and J 0 bases, with 7 bases left between them. This CDR3 contains 14 residues. CDR1 SGHTA and CDR2 FQGNSA come from the germline V gene. In DNA form, the CDR3 reads TGTACCAGCAGCTCCGGGGCCTCTGGAAACACCATATATTTT. It translates to CTSSSGASGNTIYF.

The sample holds a few counts of this clonotype. This chain connects TRBV20-1 to TRBJ2-1, with TRBD2 matching 10 bases. Germline V gene lookup returns CDR1 DFQATT and CDR2 SNEGSKA (reference sequence). The CDR3 is made up of 15 amino acids. With V trimmed by 4 bases and J by 7 bases, 10 bases remained unmatched. CDR3 bases: TGCAGTGCTAAAGGAGCGGGGGGGCCAGGAAATGAGCAGTTCTTC. Encoded protein: CSAKGAGGPGNEQFF.

The sample holds a few counts of this clonotype. The chain employs TRBV24-1 and TRBJ2-5; D is undetermined. The CDR3 has 11 residues. Trimming left V 3 bases short and J 4 bases short, with 2 bases between. CDR1 and CDR2 (germline): KGHDR, SFDVKD. The CDR3 here is CATSDRETQYF. CDR3 in DNA: TGTGCCACCAGTGATCGAGAGACCCAGTACTTC.

In this sample, this clonotype turned up a few times. The genes are TRBV27 and TRBJ2-5; 7 positions match TRBD1. The CDR3 has 16 residues. The V gene's germline CDR1 is MNHEY and CDR2 SMNVEV (reference sequence). Trimming cost V 3 bases and J 3 bases; bases outside gene matches: 10. This CDR3 reads CASSFGTGQTKETQYF. DNA of the CDR3: TGTGCCAGCAGTTTCGGAACGGGACAGACCAAAGAGACCCAGTACTTC.

By share of the sample, this clonotype is medium-sized (0.01 to 0.1%). This chain joins TRBV10-3 and TRBJ1-5; D unclear. V was pared by 6 bases and J by 0 bases, with 3 bases between. The CDR3 has 12 residues. Germline assignment: CDR1 ENHRY and CDR2 SYGVKD. The CDR3 DNA reads TGTGCCATCAGGGATAGCAATCAGCCCCAGCATTTT. This sequence encodes CAIRDSNQPQHF.

This clonotype has a handful of counts. CDR3 DNA sequence: TGTGCCAGCAGCTTAGGGTCAGGTGGCTACACCTTC. It translates to CASSLGSGGYTF. The rearrangement links TRBV11-3 to TRBJ1-2; no clear D. The CDR3 is 12 amino acids. V gave up 1 base and J gave up 7 bases, with 7 bases separating them. CDR1 and CDR2 (germline): SGHNT, YENEEA.

This clonotype was counted between two and nine times. This chain links TRBV11-2 with TRBJ2-7; TRBD2 might be the D (7 bases). Per the germline V gene, CDR1 is SGHAT and CDR2 is FQNNGV. The V and J ends lost 4 bases and 5 bases respectively, with 15 bases between them. The CDR3 spans 14 residues. The CDR3, as DNA: TGTGCCAGCAGCTGGGGTCGGGGGGCCGACGAGCAGTACTTC. Translated: CASSWGRGADEQYF.

This clonotype is classed as medium-sized (0.01 to 0.1%). J is TRBJ1-6 and V is TRBV6-1; maybe TRBD1 (6 bases). The CDR3 runs to 15 residues. The germline V gene encodes CDR1 MNHNS and CDR2 SASEGT. V lost 7 bases, J lost 0 bases, and 10 bases lay in between. This CDR3 is CASIPDSSYNSPLHF. Here the CDR3 DNA reads TGTGCCAGCATACCGGACAGCTCCTATAATTCACCCCTCCACTTT.

This clonotype came up a few times. The chain links TRBV4-3 to TRBJ2-1; D unclear. CDR1 and CDR2 from the germline V gene are LGHNA and YSLEER. Trimming cost V 0 bases and J 5 bases, with 8 bases left between them. This CDR3 spans 14 amino acids. The CDR3 nucleotides are TGCGCCAGCAGCCAAGAAATAGGGAACAATGAGCAGTTCTTC. Translating gives CASSQEIGNNEQFF.

This clonotype was seen just once. The chain uses TRBV5-3 and TRBJ2-1, with 8 bases fitting TRBD1. TRBV5-3 is flagged as an ORF with uncertain function. Trimming at V came to 0 bases and at J to 0 bases, leaving 2 bases not matched to a gene. The CDR3 sequence is 16 residues long. The DNA for the CDR3 is TGTGCCAGAAGCTTGGGTGGACAGGGCTCCTACAATGAGCAGTTCTTC. This gives the protein CARSLGGQGSYNEQFF.

This clonotype is termed medium-sized. The rearrangement joins TRBV27 to TRBJ1-6; D call uncertain. The CDR3 covers 16 residues. V lost 0 bases and J lost 7, with 13 bases in between. The germline CDR1 and CDR2 sequences are MNHEY and SMNVEV (reference sequence). CDR3 region: CASSLSGQMGNSPLHF. DNA of the CDR3: TGTGCCAGCAGTTTATCGGGTCAAATGGGGAATTCACCCCTCCACTTT.

By share, this clonotype ranks as medium-sized. This chain connects TRBV6-5 to TRBJ2-5, with 7 bases identical to TRBD1. V trimming: 0 bases; J trimming: 7 bases; junction bases outside the gene matches: 11. The CDR3 consists of 16 residues. Looked up from germline, CDR1 is MNHEY and CDR2 is SVGAGI. The CDR3 protein is CASSYSTGSALGTQYF. In nucleotides, the CDR3 is TGTGCCAGCAGTTACTCGACAGGGTCGGCCCTAGGGACCCAGTACTTC.

The chain joins TRBV6-5 to TRBJ1-6, with 7 bases matching TRBD1. This CDR3 is built from 13 residues. Germline lookup yields CDR1 MNHEY and CDR2 SVGAGI. Trimming cost V 6 bases and J 7 bases; bases outside gene matches: 3. Here the CDR3 reads CASRYRGNSPLHF. The CDR3 bases are TGTGCCAGCAGGTACAGGGGAAATTCACCCCTCCACTTT.

The chain employs TRBV5-4 and TRBJ2-3; no definite D call. V lost 0 bases and J lost 5, with 10 bases in between. CDR3 size: 14 residues. Germline CDR1 SGHNT, CDR2 YYREEE (reference sequence). CDR3 bases: TGTGCCAGCAGCTTGGTAGGTCCGGGAGATACGCAGTATTTT. This encodes CASSLVGPGDTQYF.

By frequency in the sample, this clonotype is medium-sized (0.01 to 0.1%). The rearrangement joins TRBV7-2 to TRBJ1-2; a weak D match, TRBD1 (6 bases). There are 14 residues in the CDR3. V was shortened by 4 bases and J by 6 bases, with 15 bases between the two germline ends. Germline V gene data show CDR1 as SGHTA and CDR2 as FQGNSA. The CDR3 DNA reads as TGTGCCAGCAGCTCTAGACAGGTAGTGAATGGCTACACCTTC. Residues: CASSSRQVVNGYTF.

The V call is TRBV7-2, the J call TRBJ2-5; 9 bases agree with TRBD2. With 5 bases clipped from V and 5 bases from J, the junction kept 12 bases outside the gene matches. Germline V gene sequence: CDR1 SGHTA, CDR2 FQGNSA. This CDR3 spans 16 amino acids. DNA for the CDR3: TGTGCCAGCAGCCCCCGGGGTGCGCGGGGGGGGGAGACCCAGTACTTC. It translates to CASSPRGARGGETQYF.

This clonotype was counted only a few times. The chain employs TRBV7-6 and TRBJ2-7, with 12 bases fitting TRBD1. V gave up 4 bases and J gave up 6 bases; unmatched junction bases: 10. The CDR3 length is 16 residues. Germline V gives CDR1 SGHVS, CDR2 FNYEAQ. CDR3 protein: CASSSNPGQGAREQYF. CDR3 nucleotides: TGTGCCAGCAGCTCAAATCCGGGACAGGGGGCGCGCGAGCAGTACTTC.

In its sample, this clonotype was seen a few times. The rearrangement joins TRBV7-2 to TRBJ2-4, with 7 bases identical to TRBD2. Germline assignment: CDR1 SGHTA and CDR2 FQGNSA. This CDR3 is built from 18 residues. V dropped 3 bases and J dropped 0; count of bases not matched to a gene: 11. CDR3 in amino acids: CASSLNQAGNLAKNIQYF. The DNA of the CDR3 is TGTGCCAGCAGCTTGAACCAAGCGGGGAACCTAGCCAAAAACATTCAGTACTTC.

The chain is built from TRBV19 and TRBJ1-4; 9 bases align to TRBD1. Germline V CDR1 and CDR2: LNHDA, SQIVND (reference sequence). The junction had 6 bases not matched to a gene; V was cut back by 4 bases and J by 6 bases. The CDR3 loop spans 15 amino acids. The CDR3 nucleotides are TGTGCCAGTAGTAGCTACAGGGGGCTGGATGAAAAACTGTTTTTT. This encodes CASSSYRGLDEKLFF.

This clonotype is medium-sized by share. The chain couples TRBV15 to TRBJ1-2; D is perhaps TRBD1 (5 bases). Trimming removed 0 bases from V and 8 bases from J, with 16 bases in between. Germline V CDR1 and CDR2: LNHNV, YYDKDF (reference sequence). The CDR3 has 15 residues. The CDR3 loop reads CATSRDPGGGSGYTF. CDR3 DNA: TGTGCCACCAGCAGAGACCCCGGGGGGGGTTCAGGCTACACCTTC.

This clonotype has a handful of counts. The V gene is TRBV20-1, the J gene TRBJ2-1; D may be TRBD1 (6 bases). The CDR3 runs to 14 residues. Deletions cut 6 bases from V and 10 bases from J, with 22 bases between. Germline assignment: CDR1 DFQATT and CDR2 SNEGSKA (reference sequence). CDR3 sequence: CSAQRGGDPKEQFF. In DNA, the CDR3 is TGCAGTGCCCAGAGAGGGGGAGACCCTAAGGAGCAGTTCTTC.

The rearrangement uses TRBV7-9 and TRBJ1-4; 9 bases agree with TRBD1. The CDR3 loop spans 16 amino acids. Per germline, CDR1 SEHNR and CDR2 FQNEAQ (reference sequence). With V trimmed by 5 bases and J by 5 bases, 9 bases remained unmatched. This chain's CDR3 is CASSNGQGTTNEKLFF. The CDR3 nucleotides read TGTGCCAGCAGCAACGGACAGGGGACTACCAATGAAAAACTGTTTTTT.